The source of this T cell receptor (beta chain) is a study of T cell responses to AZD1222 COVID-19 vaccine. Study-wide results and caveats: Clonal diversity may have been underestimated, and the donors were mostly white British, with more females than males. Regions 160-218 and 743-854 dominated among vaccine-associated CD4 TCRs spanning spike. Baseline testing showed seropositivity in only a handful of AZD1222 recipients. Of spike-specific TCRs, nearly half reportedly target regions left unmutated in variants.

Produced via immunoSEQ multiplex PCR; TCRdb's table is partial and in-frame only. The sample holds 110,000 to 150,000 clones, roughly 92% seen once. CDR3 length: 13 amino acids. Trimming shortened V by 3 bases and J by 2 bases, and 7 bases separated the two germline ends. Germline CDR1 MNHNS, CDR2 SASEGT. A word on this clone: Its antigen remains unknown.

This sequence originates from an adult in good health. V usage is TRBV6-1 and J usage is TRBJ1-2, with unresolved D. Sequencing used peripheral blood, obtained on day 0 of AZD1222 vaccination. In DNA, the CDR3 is TGTGCCAGCAGTGAGGGATTGAACTATGGCTACACCTTC. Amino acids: CASSEGLNYGYTF.